This T cell receptor (beta chain) comes out of a study of T cell changes during pregnancy in multiple sclerosis. Per the germline V gene, CDR1 is ENHRY and CDR2 is SYGVKD. The CDR3 length is 14 residues. Trimming pared 2 bases from V and 2 bases from J, leaving 9 bases between. Only in-frame clones appear in the TCRdb table, and some are missing; sequencing was by immunoSEQ multiplex PCR. The table includes roughly 61,000 clones, 90% detected once. The specimen was peripheral blood, collected in the first trimester of pregnancy. The gene calls are TRBV10-3 and TRBJ2-5; no definite D call. The clonotype originates from a female donor in good health, enrolled as a control in a pregnancy study. The CDR3 coding sequence is TGTGCCATCAGTGAGAGTCAGGCGCAAGAGACCCAGTACTTC. This translates into CAISESQAQETQYF.